This T cell receptor (beta chain) derives from a study of T-cell reconstitution after alpha-beta-depleted transplantation in children. This sample's TCRbeta library carried unique molecular identifier barcodes. Each CDR3 protein gets one entry after TCRdb re-called the PCR reads with MiXCR. The sample consists of around 250,000 distinct CDR3 sequences, 9.9% of them appearing once. The CDR3 consists of 18 residues. Trimming removed 1 base from V and 0 bases from J, with 19 bases in between. The TCR sequence derives from a human donor who donated a stem cell graft to a child with SCID. V usage is TRBV12-3 or TRBV12-4 and J usage is TRBJ2-7, with D possibly called TRBD1 or TRBD2 (5 bases each). The sequencing here drew on PBMCs from the stem cell graft donor, taken from the stem cell graft. As DNA, the CDR3 is TGTGCCAGCAGTTTAGTGGTTGGGCTGCAGGGACCCTCCTACGAGCAGTACTTC. Residues: CASSLVVGLQGPSYEQYF.